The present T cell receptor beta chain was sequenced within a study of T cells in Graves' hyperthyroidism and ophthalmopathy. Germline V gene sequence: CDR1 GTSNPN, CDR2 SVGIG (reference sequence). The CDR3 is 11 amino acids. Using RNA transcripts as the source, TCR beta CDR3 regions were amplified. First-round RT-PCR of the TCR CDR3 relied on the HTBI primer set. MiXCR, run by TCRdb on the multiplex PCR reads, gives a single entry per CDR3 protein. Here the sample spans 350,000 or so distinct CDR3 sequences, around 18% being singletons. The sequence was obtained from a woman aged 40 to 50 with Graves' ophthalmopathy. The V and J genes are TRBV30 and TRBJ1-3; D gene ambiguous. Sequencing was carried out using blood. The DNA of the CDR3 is TGTGCGTTATCCTCTGGAAACACCATATATTTT. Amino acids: CALSSGNTIYF.